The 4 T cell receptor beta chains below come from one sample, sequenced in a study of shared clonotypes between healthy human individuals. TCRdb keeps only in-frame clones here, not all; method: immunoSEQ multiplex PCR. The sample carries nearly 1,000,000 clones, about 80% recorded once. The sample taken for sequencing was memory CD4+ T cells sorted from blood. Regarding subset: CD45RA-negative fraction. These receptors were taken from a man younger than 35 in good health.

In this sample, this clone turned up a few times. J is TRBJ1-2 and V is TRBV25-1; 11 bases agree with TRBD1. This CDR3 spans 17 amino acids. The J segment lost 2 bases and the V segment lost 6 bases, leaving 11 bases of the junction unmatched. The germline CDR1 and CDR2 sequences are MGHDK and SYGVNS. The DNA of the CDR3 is TGTGCCAGCAGGGATACCGGGACAGGGGGAAGGAACTATGGCTACACCTTC. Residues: CASRDTGTGGRNYGYTF.

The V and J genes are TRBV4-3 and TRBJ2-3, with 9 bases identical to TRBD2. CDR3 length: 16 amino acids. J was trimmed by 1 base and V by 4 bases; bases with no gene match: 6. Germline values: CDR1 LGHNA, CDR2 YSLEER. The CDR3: CASSLSSGSRTDTQYF. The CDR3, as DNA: TGCGCCAGCAGCCTTAGTAGCGGGAGTCGCACAGATACGCAGTATTTT.

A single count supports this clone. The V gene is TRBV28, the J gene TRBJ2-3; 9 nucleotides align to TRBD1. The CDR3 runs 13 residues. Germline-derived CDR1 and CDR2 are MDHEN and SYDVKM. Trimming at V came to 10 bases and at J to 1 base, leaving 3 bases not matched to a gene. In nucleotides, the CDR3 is TGTGCCACCCGGGACAGGGGCACAGATACGCAGTATTTT. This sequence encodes CATRDRGTDTQYF.

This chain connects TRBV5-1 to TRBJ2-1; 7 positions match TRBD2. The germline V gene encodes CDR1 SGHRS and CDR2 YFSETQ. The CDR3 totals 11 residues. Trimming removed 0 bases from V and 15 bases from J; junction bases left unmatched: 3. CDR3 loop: CASSLDGLGFF. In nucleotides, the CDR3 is TGCGCCAGCAGCTTGGACGGACTAGGGTTCTTC. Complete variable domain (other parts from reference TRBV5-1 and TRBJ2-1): KAGVTQTPRYLIKTRGQQVTLSCSPISGHRSVSWYQQTPGQGLQFLFEYFSETQRNKGNFPGRFSGRQFSNSRSEMNVSTLELGDSALYLCASSLDGLGFFGPGTRLTVL.